This TCR beta chain was identified during a study of cytomegalovirus exposure and HLA in healthy donors. For this clone: No antigen is known for it.

PCR amplification relied on 60 Vbeta primers (plus 13 Jbeta primers). Profiled with immunoSEQ multiplex PCR; TCRdb holds only in-frame clones, not every one. This sample yields 55,000 to 90,000 clones, of which around 78% are seen a single time; about 6% belongs to the top ten. Study observations and caveats: Accounts indicate the classifier identified cytomegalovirus status with strong specificity and sensitivity.

The source material was PBMCs. The sequence came from a man aged 45-65 years in good health and CMV-seronegative.

The CDR3 spells CASTSGGQTYNEQFF. The CDR3 DNA follows: TGTGCCAGCACCTCGGGGGGGCAAACCTACAATGAGCAGTTCTTC. The chain links TRBV27 to TRBJ2-1; 8 nucleotides match TRBD2. Trimming at V came to 7 bases and at J to 2 bases, leaving 7 bases not matched to a gene. The CDR3 covers 15 residues. The germline CDR1 and CDR2 sequences are MNHEY and SMNVEV (reference sequence).